The entry below describes one T cell receptor (beta chain). Combining a sample-barcoded 5' primer with a J-beta primer mix, a second PCR ran for about 7 to 11 cycles. TCRdb redid the calling of the 5' RACE reads with MiXCR, one entry per CDR3 protein. The table lists 1.2 million to 1.5 million distinct CDR3 sequences, roughly 40% of them singletons, with 7.9% in the top ten. The sample belongs to a study of blood T cells in healthy people across ages. Sequencing used blood. The sequence was obtained from a woman aged 18-29 years in good health.

The CDR3 loop reads CASSLSGERDTQYF. Here the CDR3 DNA reads TGTGCCAGCAGCTTATCGGGAGAGAGGGATACGCAGTATTTT. The chain joins TRBV7-9 to TRBJ2-3; perhaps TRBD2 as D (6 bases). CDR1 is SEHNR and CDR2 is FQNEAQ in the germline V gene (reference sequence). V was trimmed by 2 bases and J by 6 bases, leaving 12 bases between them. The CDR3 covers 14 residues.